One sample yielded the 22 T cell receptor beta chains listed below, sequenced in a study of CXCR3-negative and CXCR3-positive naive CD8 T cells. Study results and caveats: Compared with CXCR3-negative naive cells, CXCR3-positive naive cells showed more hydrophobic TRB CDR3s.

What these receptors recognize is not known. TRB cDNA was prepared as libraries by UMI-labeled 5' RACE. Each CDR3 protein gets one entry in TCRdb, which reprocessed the 5' RACE reads and gives no DNA. In all, the sample yields roughly 93,000 distinct CDR3 sequences. Sequenced material: naive CXCR3+ CD8+ T cells from blood. The subset was: CD45RO-CCR7+CD27+CD95- naive CD8+ T cells expressing CXCR3 (TNR3+). These receptors came from a human donor in good health. Some clones in this sample may be carry-over from other donors' samples.

The chain joins TRBV12-3 or TRBV12-4 to TRBJ2-3; TCRdb's assignment of TRBD1 cannot be checked, as there is no DNA. This CDR3 comprises 14 residues. The CDR3 protein is CASNGGGGTDTQYF.

J is TRBJ2-2 and V is TRBV6-2 or TRBV6-3; TCRdb reports TRBD1, a call that lacks DNA to check it against. The CDR3 extends over 13 amino acids. In germline, CDR1 is MNHEY, CDR2 SVGEGT. CDR3 sequence: CATAGQNTGELFF.

V is TRBV7-8 and J is TRBJ2-5; TCRdb selects TRBD1, and the lack of DNA leaves this call unchecked. Germline V gene data show CDR1 as SGHVS and CDR2 as FQNEAQ. This CDR3 region has 18 residues. The chain's CDR3 is CASSLGLLGTGIQETQYF.

The rearrangement joins TRBV24-1 to TRBJ2-1; TCRdb lists TRBD1, though no DNA is available to test this call. The CDR3 consists of 13 residues. Germline V gene data show CDR1 as KGHDR and CDR2 as SFDVKD. CDR3 protein: CATSGAGDNEQFF.

The chain is built from TRBV7-9 and TRBJ2-1; TCRdb reports TRBD2, a call that lacks DNA to check it against. The CDR3 is 14 residues long. The germline V gene encodes CDR1 SEHNR and CDR2 FQNEAQ (reference sequence). This CDR3 reads CASSSRTSFHEQFF.

The chain uses TRBV20-1 and TRBJ1-2. Per germline, CDR1 DFQATT and CDR2 SNEGSKA (reference sequence). The CDR3 spans 16 residues. Here the CDR3 reads CSAREASVSANYGYTF.

This CDR3 is CASRYGEETQYF. The rearrangement joins TRBV28 to TRBJ2-5. Germline-derived CDR1 and CDR2 are MDHEN and SYDVKM. The CDR3 is 12 residues long.

V gene TRBV7-9 combines with J gene TRBJ2-5; the D call from TCRdb, TRBD2, cannot be confirmed without DNA. The CDR3 length is 15 residues. CDR1 is SEHNR, CDR2 FQNEAQ, per germline (reference sequence). CDR3 loop: CASSLAGIAQETQYF.

The J gene is TRBJ2-7, the V gene TRBV5-1; TCRdb gives TRBD1 as the D gene, but with no DNA this cannot be confirmed. The CDR3 length is 15 residues. Per germline, CDR1 SGHRS and CDR2 YFSETQ. CDR3: CASSSGPIPSYEQYF.

J is TRBJ2-1 and V is TRBV27; TCRdb indicates TRBD1, and absent DNA this call remains unverified. The CDR3 extends over 14 amino acids. Looked up from germline, CDR1 is MNHEY and CDR2 is SMNVEV (reference sequence). CDR3 sequence reads: CASSLYGQQDEQFF.

The chain has TRBV19 and TRBJ1-1. This CDR3 is 13 amino acids long. Germline V lookup: CDR1 LNHDA, CDR2 SQIVND (reference sequence). The CDR3 spells CASSAGLNTEAFF.

The rearrangement uses TRBV7-9 and TRBJ2-2; TCRdb calls TRBD2, which cannot be checked without DNA. Germline lookup yields CDR1 SEHNR and CDR2 FQNEAQ (reference sequence). The CDR3 sequence is 17 residues long. Here the CDR3 reads CASSPPGLMAGTGELFF.

The chain employs TRBV7-9 and TRBJ2-7. Looked up from germline, CDR1 is SEHNR and CDR2 is FQNEAQ (reference sequence). CDR3 length equals 12 residues. The CDR3 loop reads CASSSSLLEQYF.

The genes are TRBV6-2 or TRBV6-3 and TRBJ2-7; there is no DNA to check the TCRdb D call of TRBD1. CDR1 is MNHEY and CDR2 is SVGEGT in the germline V gene. CDR3 length: 15 residues. This chain's CDR3 is CASRSRQDFLYEQYF.

V usage is TRBV19 and J usage is TRBJ2-7; with no DNA, the TCRdb D assignment of TRBD2 cannot be verified. The CDR3 consists of 15 residues. Looked up from germline, CDR1 is LNHDA and CDR2 is SQIVND (reference sequence). The CDR3 spells CASSMSAGGLYEQYF. The variable domain in full, completed from reference TRBV19 and TRBJ2-7, reads DGGITQSPKYLFRKEGQNVTLSCEQNLNHDAMYWYRQDPGQGLRLIYYSQIVNDFQKGDIAEGYSVSREKKESFPLTVTSAQKNPTAFYLCASSMSAGGLYEQYFGPGTRLTVT.

The rearrangement joins TRBV28 to TRBJ1-2; absent DNA, TCRdb's TRBD1 call cannot be checked. Germline V gene sequence: CDR1 MDHEN, CDR2 SYDVKM. The CDR3 totals 14 residues. CDR3 protein: CASSLSLVGGGYTF.

V usage is TRBV7-8 and J usage is TRBJ2-7; the D gene TCRdb calls, TRBD1, cannot be checked with no DNA. The CDR3 extends over 15 amino acids. The germline V gene encodes CDR1 SGHVS and CDR2 FQNEAQ. CDR3 loop: CASSSPDQTSYEQYF.

V usage is TRBV20-1 and J usage is TRBJ2-3; the TCRdb call, TRBD2, lacks DNA for checking. CDR1 is DFQATT, CDR2 SNEGSKA, per germline (reference sequence). The CDR3 sequence is 13 residues long. CDR3 loop: CSASIAVAVTQYF.

The chain couples TRBV29-1 to TRBJ2-7; lacking DNA, the TRBD2 call made by TCRdb goes unchecked. CDR3 length: 13 amino acids. The germline gives CDR1 SQVTM, CDR2 ANQGSEA. The CDR3 loop reads CSVVITLTYEQYF.

V gene TRBV12-5 combines with J gene TRBJ1-1; no DNA is available, so the TRBD1 call from TCRdb remains unchecked. The CDR3 is 17 amino acids. Germline V CDR1 and CDR2: LGHNT, FRNRAP. The CDR3 reads CASGLPRFRDQGTEAFF.

The chain employs TRBV27 and TRBJ2-7; TCRdb designates TRBD2, a call that cannot be tested without DNA. This CDR3 region has 14 residues. CDR1 and CDR2 from the germline V gene are MNHEY and SMNVEV (reference sequence). The CDR3 protein is CASNPGNSPLEQYF.

The chain carries TRBV6-2 or TRBV6-3 and TRBJ1-1. Looked up from germline, CDR1 is MNHEY and CDR2 is SVGEGT. CDR3 length: 15 residues. CDR3 sequence reads: CASRNRHNLNTEAFF.